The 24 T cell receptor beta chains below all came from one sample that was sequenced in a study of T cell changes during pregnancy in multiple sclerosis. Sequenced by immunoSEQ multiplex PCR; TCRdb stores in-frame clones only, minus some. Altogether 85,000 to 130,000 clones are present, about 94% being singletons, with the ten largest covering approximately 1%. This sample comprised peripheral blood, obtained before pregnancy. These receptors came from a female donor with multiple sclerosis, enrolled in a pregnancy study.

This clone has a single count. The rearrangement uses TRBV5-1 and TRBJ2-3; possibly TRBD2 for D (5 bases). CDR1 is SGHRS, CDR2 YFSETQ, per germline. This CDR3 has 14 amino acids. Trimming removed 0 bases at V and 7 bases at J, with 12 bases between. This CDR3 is CASSLGHPGNTQYF. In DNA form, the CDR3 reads TGCGCCAGCAGCTTGGGACACCCGGGGAATACGCAGTATTTT.

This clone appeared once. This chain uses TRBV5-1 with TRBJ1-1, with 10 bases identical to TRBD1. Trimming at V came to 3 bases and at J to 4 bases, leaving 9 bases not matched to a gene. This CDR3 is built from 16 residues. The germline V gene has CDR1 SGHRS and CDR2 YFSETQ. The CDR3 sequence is CASSSRDRGFGTEAFF. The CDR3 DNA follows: TGCGCCAGCAGCTCCCGGGACAGGGGATTTGGCACTGAAGCTTTCTTT.

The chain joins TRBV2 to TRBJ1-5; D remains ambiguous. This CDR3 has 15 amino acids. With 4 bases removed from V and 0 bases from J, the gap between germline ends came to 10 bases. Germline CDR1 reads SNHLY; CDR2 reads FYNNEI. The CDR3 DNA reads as TGTGCCAGCAGTGCCACAGAGTATAGCAATCAGCCCCAGCATTTT. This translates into CASSATEYSNQPQHF.

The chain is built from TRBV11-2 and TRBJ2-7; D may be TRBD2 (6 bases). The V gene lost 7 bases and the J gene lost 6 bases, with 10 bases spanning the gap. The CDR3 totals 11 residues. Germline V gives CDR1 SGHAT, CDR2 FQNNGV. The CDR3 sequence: CASTLTSEQYF. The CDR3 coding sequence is TGTGCCAGCACCTTGACTAGCGAGCAGTACTTC. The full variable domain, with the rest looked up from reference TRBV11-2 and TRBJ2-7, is EAGVAQSPRYKIIEKRQSVAFWCNPISGHATLYWYQQILGQGPKLLIQFQNNGVVDDSQLPKDRFSAERLKGVDSTLKIQPAKLEDSAVYLCASTLTSEQYFGPGTRLTVT.

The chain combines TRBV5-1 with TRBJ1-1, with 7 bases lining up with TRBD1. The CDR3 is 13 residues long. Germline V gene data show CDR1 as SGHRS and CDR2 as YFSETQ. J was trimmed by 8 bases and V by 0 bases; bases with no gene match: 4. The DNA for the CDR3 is TGCGCCAGCAGCTTGGGACAGGGACGAGAAGCTTTCTTT. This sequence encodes CASSLGQGREAFF.

The CDR3 region is CASSQDAAVGFAGNTIYF. As DNA, the CDR3 is TGCGCCAGCAGCCAAGATGCCGCGGTTGGATTCGCTGGAAACACCATATATTTT. This chain links TRBV4-1 with TRBJ1-3; D ambiguous. V was pared by 0 bases and J by 2 bases, with 17 bases between. The germline V gene has CDR1 MGHRA and CDR2 YSYEKL. This CDR3 contains 18 residues.

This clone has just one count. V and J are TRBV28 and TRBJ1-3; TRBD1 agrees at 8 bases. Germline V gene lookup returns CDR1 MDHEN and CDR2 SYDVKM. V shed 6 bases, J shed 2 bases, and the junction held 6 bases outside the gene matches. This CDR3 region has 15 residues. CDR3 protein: CASSDRGLAGNTIYF. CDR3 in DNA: TGTGCCAGCAGCGACAGGGGTCTAGCTGGAAACACCATATATTTT.

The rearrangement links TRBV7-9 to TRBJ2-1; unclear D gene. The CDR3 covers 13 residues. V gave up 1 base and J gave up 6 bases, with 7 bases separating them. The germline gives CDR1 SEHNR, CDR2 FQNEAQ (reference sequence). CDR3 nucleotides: TGTGCCAGCAGCTTAGTCGGTTCCAATGAGCAGTTCTTC. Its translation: CASSLVGSNEQFF.

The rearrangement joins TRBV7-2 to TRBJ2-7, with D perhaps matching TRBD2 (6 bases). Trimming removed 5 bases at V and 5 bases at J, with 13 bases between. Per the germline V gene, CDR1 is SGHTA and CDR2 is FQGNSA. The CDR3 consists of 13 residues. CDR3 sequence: CASSDPGLNEQYF. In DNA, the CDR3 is TGTGCCAGCAGCGATCCGGGACTCAACGAGCAGTACTTC.

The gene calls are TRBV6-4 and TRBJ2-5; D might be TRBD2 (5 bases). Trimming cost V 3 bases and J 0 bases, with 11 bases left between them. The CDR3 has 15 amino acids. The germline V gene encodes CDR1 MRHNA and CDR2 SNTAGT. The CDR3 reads CASSDFSGYQETQYF. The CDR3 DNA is TGTGCCAGCAGTGATTTTTCGGGATACCAAGAGACCCAGTACTTC.

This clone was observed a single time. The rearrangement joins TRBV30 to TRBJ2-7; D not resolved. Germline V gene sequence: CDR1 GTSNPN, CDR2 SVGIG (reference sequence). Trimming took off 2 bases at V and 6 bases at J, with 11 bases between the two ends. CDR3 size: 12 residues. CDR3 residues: CAWSLGLGEQYF. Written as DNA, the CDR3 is TGTGCCTGGAGTTTGGGCCTCGGCGAGCAGTACTTC.

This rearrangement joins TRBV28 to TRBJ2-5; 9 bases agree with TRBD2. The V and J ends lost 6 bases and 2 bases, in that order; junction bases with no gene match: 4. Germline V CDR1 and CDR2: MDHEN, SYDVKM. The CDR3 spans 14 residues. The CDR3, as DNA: TGTGCCAGCAGCGGCGGGAGGGCACAAGAGACCCAGTACTTC. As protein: CASSGGRAQETQYF. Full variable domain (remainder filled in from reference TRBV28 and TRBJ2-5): DVKVTQSSRYLVKRTGEKVFLECVQDMDHENMFWYRQDPGLGLRLIYFSYDVKMKEKGDIPEGYSVSREKKERFSLILESASTNQTSMYLCASSGGRAQETQYFGPGTRLLVL.

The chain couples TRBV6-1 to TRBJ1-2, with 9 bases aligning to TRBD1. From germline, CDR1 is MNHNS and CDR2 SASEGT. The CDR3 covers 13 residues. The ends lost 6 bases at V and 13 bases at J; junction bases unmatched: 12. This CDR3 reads CASRAGQGLSATF. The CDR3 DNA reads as TGTGCCAGCAGAGCCGGACAGGGGTTGTCCGCCACCTTC.

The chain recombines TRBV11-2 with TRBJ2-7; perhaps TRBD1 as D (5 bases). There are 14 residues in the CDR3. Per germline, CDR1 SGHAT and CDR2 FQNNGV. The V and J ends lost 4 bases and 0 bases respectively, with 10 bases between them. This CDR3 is CASSSHGHSYEQYF. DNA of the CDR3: TGTGCCAGCAGCTCGCACGGACACTCCTACGAGCAGTACTTC.

CDR3 loop: CASSINRGLTYNEQFF. CDR3 bases: TGTGCCAGCAGCATTAACAGGGGGCTGACCTACAATGAGCAGTTCTTC. This chain uses TRBV7-9 with TRBJ2-1, with TRBD1 identical over 9 bases. Per germline, CDR1 SEHNR and CDR2 FQNEAQ (reference sequence). The CDR3 covers 16 residues. With 5 bases clipped from V and 2 bases from J, the junction kept 7 bases outside the gene matches.

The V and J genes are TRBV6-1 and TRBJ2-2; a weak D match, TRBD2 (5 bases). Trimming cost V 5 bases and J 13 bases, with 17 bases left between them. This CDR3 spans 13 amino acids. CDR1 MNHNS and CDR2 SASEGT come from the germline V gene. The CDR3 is CASSSREGGWLFF. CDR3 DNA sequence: TGTGCCAGCAGTTCCCGTGAGGGCGGATGGCTGTTTTTT.

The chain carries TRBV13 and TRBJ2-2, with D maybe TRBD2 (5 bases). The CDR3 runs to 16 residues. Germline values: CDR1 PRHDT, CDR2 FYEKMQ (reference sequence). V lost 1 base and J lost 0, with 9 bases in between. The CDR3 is CASSLVGEANTGELFF. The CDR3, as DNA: TGTGCCAGCAGCTTAGTCGGGGAAGCGAACACCGGGGAGCTGTTTTTT.

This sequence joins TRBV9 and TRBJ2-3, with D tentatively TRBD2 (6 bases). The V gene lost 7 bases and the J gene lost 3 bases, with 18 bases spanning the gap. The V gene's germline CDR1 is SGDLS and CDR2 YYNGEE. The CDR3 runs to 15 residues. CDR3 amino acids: CASGKGLLGTDTQYF. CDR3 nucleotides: TGTGCCAGCGGCAAGGGACTTTTGGGAACAGATACGCAGTATTTT.

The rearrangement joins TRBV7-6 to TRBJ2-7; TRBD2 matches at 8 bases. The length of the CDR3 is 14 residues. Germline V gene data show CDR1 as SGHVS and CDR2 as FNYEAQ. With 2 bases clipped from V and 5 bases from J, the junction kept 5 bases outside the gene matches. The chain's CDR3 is CASSLMSGRNEQYF. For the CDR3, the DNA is TGTGCCAGCAGCTTAATGAGCGGGAGAAACGAGCAGTACTTC.

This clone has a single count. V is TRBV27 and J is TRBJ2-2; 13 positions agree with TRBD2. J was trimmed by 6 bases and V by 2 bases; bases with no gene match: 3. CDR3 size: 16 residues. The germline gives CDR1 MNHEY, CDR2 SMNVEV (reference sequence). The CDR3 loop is CASSLGLAGAAGELFF. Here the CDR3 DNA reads TGTGCCAGCAGTTTAGGACTAGCGGGAGCGGCCGGGGAGCTGTTTTTT.

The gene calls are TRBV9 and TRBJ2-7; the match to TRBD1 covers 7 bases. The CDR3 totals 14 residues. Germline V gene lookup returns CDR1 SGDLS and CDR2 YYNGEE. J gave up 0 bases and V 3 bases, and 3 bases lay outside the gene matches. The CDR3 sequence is CASSAGQSSYEQYF. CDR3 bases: TGTGCCAGCAGCGCGGGACAGAGCTCCTACGAGCAGTACTTC.

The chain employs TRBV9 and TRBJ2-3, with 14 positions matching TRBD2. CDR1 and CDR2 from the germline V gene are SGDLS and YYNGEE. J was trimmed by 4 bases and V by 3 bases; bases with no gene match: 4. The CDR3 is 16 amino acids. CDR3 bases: TGTGCCAGCAGCGCCGGGACTAGCGGGAGCGCAGATACGCAGTATTTT. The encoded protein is CASSAGTSGSADTQYF.

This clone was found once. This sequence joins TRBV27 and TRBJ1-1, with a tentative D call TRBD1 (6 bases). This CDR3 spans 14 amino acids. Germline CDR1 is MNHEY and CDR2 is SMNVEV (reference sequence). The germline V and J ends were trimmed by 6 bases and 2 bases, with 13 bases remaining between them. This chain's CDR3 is CASRGTNSNTEAFF. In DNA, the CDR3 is TGTGCCAGCAGAGGGACAAACTCCAACACTGAAGCTTTCTTT.

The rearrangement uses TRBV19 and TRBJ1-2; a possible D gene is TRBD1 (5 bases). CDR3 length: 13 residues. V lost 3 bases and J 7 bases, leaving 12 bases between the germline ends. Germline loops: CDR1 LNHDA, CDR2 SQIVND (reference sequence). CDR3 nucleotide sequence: TGTGCCAGTAGTATCGGGGGGAACGGTGGCTACACCTTC. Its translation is CASSIGGNGGYTF.